This TCR beta chain was identified during a study of blood T cell repertoires in COVID-19. Overall study: T cells, B-cell-depleted T cells, or PBMCs provided the cDNA or gDNA that served as material.

After removal of 0 bases from V and 3 bases from J, the junction contained 12 bases not matched to a gene. CDR3 length: 19 amino acids. Germline CDR1 is LGHNA and CDR2 is YNFKEQ. Participants were aged about 18 to 100 years from 20 to 30 US areas. Donors were grouped by their self-reported clinical history. Source study methods: From reference gene primer amplification, estimates of nucleated cell counts were derived. The protocol was immunoSEQ multiplex PCR, while the TCRdb copy is restricted to in-frame clones and leaves out a portion. From that table come the V and J calls and clone size; the DNA was used to work out D and trimming. The data contain hundreds of thousands of clones, roughly 85% of them singletons.

V and J are TRBV4-2 and TRBJ2-4; 9 bases align to TRBD2. The sample consisted of PBMCs or T cells enriched from blood (not recorded which). This clonotype was sampled from a woman under 40 who had been exposed to COVID-19. CDR3 DNA sequence: TGTGCCAGCAGCCAAGATTCGCGAGATAGCGGGGGAATCAAAAACATTCAGTACTTC. The encoded protein is CASSQDSRDSGGIKNIQYF.